This T cell receptor beta chain was captured by sequencing in a study of CD8+ T cells in alopecia areata. Study details: Among treated patients, oral tofacitinib was administered at 5 to 10 mg twice daily.

Note on this clone: Its antigen remains unknown.

The CDR3 sequence is 14 residues long. Losses at the gene ends were 6 bases for V and 4 bases for J; bases not matched to a gene: 5. Germline CDR1 and CDR2: MNHNS and SASEGT. Extracted RNA was reverse transcribed, and the resulting cDNA served as sequencing template. Here immunoSEQ multiplex PCR was the method, and the copy in TCRdb shows in-frame clones only, minus some. There are about 210,000 clones in the sample; approximately 72% occur only once, and 1% to 1.5% lies in the top ten. Regarding treatment: oral pan-JAK inhibitor, 5-10 mg twice daily. Points from the study as a whole: Affected scalp, especially in alopecia totalis/universalis, had a higher clonality than normal scalp did.

The V call is TRBV6-1, the J call TRBJ2-1; TRBD2 agrees at 8 bases. The source was CD4+ T cells sorted from blood, collected around week 44, from a patient treated with tofacitinib. This clonotype was obtained from a human donor with alopecia areata. The CDR3 region is CASRTSVGYNEQFF. The CDR3 nucleotides read TGTGCCAGCAGGACTAGCGTGGGATACAATGAGCAGTTCTTC.